The present T cell receptor (beta chain) was sequenced within a study of T-cell reconstitution after alpha-beta-depleted transplantation in children. The table lists this clonotype with a few counts. A junction boundary mismatches the germline segment, possibly from a read error. TCRbeta library construction was performed incorporating unique molecular identifiers. TCRdb re-derived calls from the PCR reads in MiXCR, one entry per CDR3 protein. The data show some 400,000 distinct CDR3 sequences, about a fifth seen once. Looked up from germline, CDR1 is DFQATT and CDR2 is SNEGSKA (reference sequence). The CDR3 consists of 13 residues.

The chain recombines TRBV20-1 with TRBJ2-7, with 9 bases lining up with TRBD1. This clonotype originated in a human donor who donated a stem cell graft to a child with acute myeloid leukemia. The material was PBMCs from the stem cell graft donor, obtained from the stem cell graft. The CDR3 loop reads CSATKTYRDRATF. The CDR3 nucleotides are TGCAGTGCTACAAAAACCTACCGGGACAGGGCGACATTC.